A single T cell receptor beta chain is shown here with its context. Its antigen is unknown. 13 Jbeta primers and 60 Vbeta primers were used for the PCR. This table comes from immunoSEQ multiplex PCR, and its TCRdb copy is limited to in-frame clones, with some not included. Of about 140,000 clones detected, around four fifths appear once; the ten largest clones hold around 10%. This specimen belongs to a study of cytomegalovirus exposure and HLA in healthy donors. Study observations and caveats: Near-uniform donor sequencing depth was presumed by presence/absence analyses.

The CDR3 loop spans 17 amino acids. CDR1 is SGHVS and CDR2 is FNYEAQ in the germline V gene. The J segment lost 0 bases and the V segment lost 5 bases, leaving 13 bases of the junction unmatched. Sequencing was performed on PBMCs. The V call is TRBV7-6, the J call TRBJ2-7; TRBD2 matches at 7 bases. The receptor comes from a woman aged 60-75 years in good health and CMV-seropositive. The CDR3 nucleotides read TGTGCCAGCAGCCCGCGTCCTAGCGGCGAGAGCTCCTACGAGCAGTACTTC. Its translation is CASSPRPSGESSYEQYF.